Below, one T cell receptor beta chain is given with its context. Membership in each cohort depended on participant-reported clinical history. Cohort 3 recovery required two negative PCRs, clearance, or symptom resolution. These data come from a study of blood T cell repertoires in COVID-19. The CDR3 runs to 13 residues. V dropped 7 bases and J dropped 0 bases, with 10 bases sitting between them. Some clones are missing from TCRdb's copy, which holds only in-frame ones; the method was immunoSEQ multiplex PCR. The sample includes a few hundred thousand clones, about 86% of them seen just once. The chain recombines TRBV12-3 or TRBV12-4 with TRBJ2-7; no definite D call. Sequencing input: PBMCs or T cells enriched from blood (not recorded which). This TCR came from a woman aged 50 to 60 who had recovered from COVID-19. The CDR3 loop is CASTKPSSYEQYF. CDR3 sequence (DNA): TGTGCCAGCACCAAGCCTTCCTCCTACGAGCAGTACTTC.